This section outlines one T cell receptor beta chain sequence together with its context. Its antigen remains unknown. A read error may explain this, as a much larger clone is one base away. Template material for amplifying TCR beta CDR3 regions consisted of RNA transcripts. HTBI primers were used for first-round RT-PCR of the TCR CDR3. TCRdb re-called the multiplex PCR reads through MiXCR, storing one row per CDR3 protein. The sample carries about 690,000 distinct CDR3 sequences, 15% to 20% recorded once. No progression to ophthalmopathy during 18 months of follow-up defined stable disease. Germline V gene lookup returns CDR1 MNHEY and CDR2 SMNVEV (reference sequence). The CDR3 is 16 amino acids. The sample comes from a study of T cells in Graves' hyperthyroidism and ophthalmopathy. Points from the study as a whole: By a 13 V-J model, ophthalmopathy was set apart from stable hyperthyroidism.

This sequence was found in a man in his fifties or sixties with Graves' hyperthyroidism. Sequencing was done on a sample of blood. The J gene is TRBJ2-7, the V gene TRBV27; 11 bases are shared with TRBD2. As DNA, the CDR3 is TGTGCCTGCAGACATACAGCCCCTAGCGGGAGGTACGAGCAGTACTTC. It codes for CACRHTAPSGRYEQYF.